This T cell receptor (beta chain) was sequenced during a study of blood T cell repertoires in COVID-19. Study-wide background: Sites across the United States, Italy and Spain contributed samples from acute and convalescent COVID-19. Nucleic acid was either cDNA or gDNA, and it came from T cells, B-cell-depleted T cells, or PBMCs.

Here immunoSEQ multiplex PCR was the method, and the copy in TCRdb shows in-frame clones only, minus some. In the table there are a few hundred thousand clones, 70% to 90% of which are singletons. Grouping used clinical history reported by participants in a survey and questionnaire. Symptom resolution, clearance, or two negative PCRs marked the recovered donors of Cohort 3. The TCR originated in a man in his forties who had recovered from COVID-19. Sequencing was carried out using PBMCs or T cells enriched from blood (not recorded which).

The CDR3 DNA reads as TGTGCCAGTACCTCGGGACTAGCGGGGGGGATCCCTACGGATACGCAGTATTTT. Translation gives CASTSGLAGGIPTDTQYF. This rearrangement joins TRBV19 to TRBJ2-3; 16 bases align to TRBD2. This CDR3 is built from 18 residues. J gave up 6 bases and V 7 bases, and 13 bases lay outside the gene matches. CDR1 and CDR2 (germline): LNHDA, SQIVND (reference sequence).